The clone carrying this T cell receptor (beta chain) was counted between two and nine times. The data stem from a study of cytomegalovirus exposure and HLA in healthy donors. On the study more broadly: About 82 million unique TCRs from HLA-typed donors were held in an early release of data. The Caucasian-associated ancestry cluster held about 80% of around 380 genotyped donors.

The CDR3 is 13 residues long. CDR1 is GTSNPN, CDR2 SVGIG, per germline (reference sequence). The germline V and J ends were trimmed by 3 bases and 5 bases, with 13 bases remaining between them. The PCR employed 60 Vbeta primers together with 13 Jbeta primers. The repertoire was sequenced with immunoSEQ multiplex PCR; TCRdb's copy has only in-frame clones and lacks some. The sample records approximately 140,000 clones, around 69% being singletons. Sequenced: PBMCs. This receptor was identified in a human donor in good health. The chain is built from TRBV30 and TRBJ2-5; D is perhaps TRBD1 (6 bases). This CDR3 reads CAWRGTSRETQYF. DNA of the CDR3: TGTGCCTGGAGAGGGACATCCCGGGAGACCCAGTACTTC.